This T cell receptor beta chain originates from a study of T cells in Graves' hyperthyroidism and ophthalmopathy. About the study: Any treatment followed the collection of peripheral blood at initial diagnosis.

This clonotype has a count of ten or more. Germline V gives CDR1 SGHTA, CDR2 FQGTGA. The CDR3 length is 14 residues. Trimming stripped 7 bases from V and 0 bases from J, with 11 bases between. Researchers took RNA transcripts and amplified the TCR beta CDR3 regions from them. Initially, a first-round RT-PCR of the TCR CDR3 employed the HTBI primer set. TCRdb independently ran MiXCR on the multiplex PCR reads; one entry per CDR3 protein. The sample lists about 200,000 distinct CDR3 sequences; about 15% were seen once. The source of this sequence is a woman aged 45-65 years with Graves' hyperthyroidism. The sequencing sample was made of blood. J is TRBJ2-3 and V is TRBV7-3; D not resolved. In DNA form, the CDR3 reads TGTGCCAGCAAACCACTCCCCAGCACAGATACGCAGTATTTT. This gives the protein CASKPLPSTDTQYF.